This paragraph reports one T cell receptor (beta chain). Trimming stripped 1 base from V and 5 bases from J, with 8 bases between. The CDR3 totals 13 residues. This sample is drawn from a study of blood T cell repertoires in COVID-19. Study background: Donors in the United States, Italy and Spain gave samples during acute or convalescent COVID-19. Sample material is recorded as cDNA or gDNA derived from T cells, B-cell-depleted T cells, or PBMCs.

Methods used by the authors: Estimation of nucleated cell counts relied on the amplification of reference gene primers. Using immunoSEQ multiplex PCR, the repertoire was profiled, and TCRdb retains in-frame clones only, with some absent. The D gene and trimming were derived from the DNA, and the V and J assignments and clone size from that table. This repertoire shows fewer than 300,000 clones, 83% found once; its top ten account for more than 8%. The TCR sequence derives from a woman between 50 and 59 years old who had recovered from COVID-19. Material for sequencing was peripheral blood. The gene calls are TRBV12-3 or TRBV12-4 and TRBJ1-2; possibly TRBD1 for D (5 bases). CDR3 amino acids: CASSLDRSYGYTF. CDR3 DNA: TGTGCCAGCAGTTTAGACAGGTCATATGGCTACACCTTC.